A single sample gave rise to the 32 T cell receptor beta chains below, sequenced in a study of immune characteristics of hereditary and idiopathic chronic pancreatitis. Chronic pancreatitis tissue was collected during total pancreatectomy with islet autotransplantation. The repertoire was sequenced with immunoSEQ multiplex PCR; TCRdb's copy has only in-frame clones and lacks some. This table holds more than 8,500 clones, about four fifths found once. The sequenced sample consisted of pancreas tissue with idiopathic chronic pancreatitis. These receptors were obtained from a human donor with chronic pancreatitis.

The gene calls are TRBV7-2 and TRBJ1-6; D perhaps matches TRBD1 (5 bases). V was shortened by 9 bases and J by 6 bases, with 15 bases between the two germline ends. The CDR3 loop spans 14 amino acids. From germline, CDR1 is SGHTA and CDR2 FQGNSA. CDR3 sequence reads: CASTGWGVNSPLHF. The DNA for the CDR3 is TGTGCCAGTACAGGATGGGGGGTTAATTCACCCCTCCACTTT.

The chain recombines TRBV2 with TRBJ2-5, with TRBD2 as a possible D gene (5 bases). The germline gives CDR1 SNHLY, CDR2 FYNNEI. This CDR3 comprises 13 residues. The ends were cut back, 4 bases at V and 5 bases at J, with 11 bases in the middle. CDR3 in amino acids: CASSVEGGETQYF. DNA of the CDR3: TGTGCCAGCAGTGTTGAGGGTGGGGAGACCCAGTACTTC. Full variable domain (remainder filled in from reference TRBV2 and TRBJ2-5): EPEVTQTPSHQVTQMGQEVILRCVPISNHLYFYWYRQILGQKVEFLVSFYNNEISEKSEIFDDQFSVERPDGSNFTLKIRSTKLEDSAMYFCASSVEGGETQYFGPGTRLLVL.

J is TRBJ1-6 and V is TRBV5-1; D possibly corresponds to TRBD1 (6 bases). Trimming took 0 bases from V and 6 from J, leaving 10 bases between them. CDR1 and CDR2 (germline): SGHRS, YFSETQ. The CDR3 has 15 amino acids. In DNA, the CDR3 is TGCGCCAGCAGCTTGGAGGGGGGGCCTAATTCACCCCTCCACTTT. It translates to CASSLEGGPNSPLHF. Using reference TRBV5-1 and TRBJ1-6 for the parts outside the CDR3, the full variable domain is KAGVTQTPRYLIKTRGQQVTLSCSPISGHRSVSWYQQTPGQGLQFLFEYFSETQRNKGNFPGRFSGRQFSNSRSEMNVSTLELGDSALYLCASSLEGGPNSPLHFGNGTRLTVT.

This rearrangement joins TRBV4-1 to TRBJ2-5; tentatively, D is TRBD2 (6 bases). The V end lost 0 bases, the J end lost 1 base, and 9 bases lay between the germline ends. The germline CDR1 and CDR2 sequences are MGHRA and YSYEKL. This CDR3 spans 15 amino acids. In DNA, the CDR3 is TGCGCCAGCAGCCAAGATCCCGGGAGCCAAGAGACCCAGTACTTC. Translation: CASSQDPGSQETQYF.

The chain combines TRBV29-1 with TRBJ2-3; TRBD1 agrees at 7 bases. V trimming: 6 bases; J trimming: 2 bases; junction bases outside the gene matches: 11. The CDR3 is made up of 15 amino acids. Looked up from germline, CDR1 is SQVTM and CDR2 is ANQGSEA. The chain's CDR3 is CSVRDGGQYTDTQYF. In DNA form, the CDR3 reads TGCAGCGTCCGCGATGGGGGACAGTACACAGATACGCAGTATTTT.

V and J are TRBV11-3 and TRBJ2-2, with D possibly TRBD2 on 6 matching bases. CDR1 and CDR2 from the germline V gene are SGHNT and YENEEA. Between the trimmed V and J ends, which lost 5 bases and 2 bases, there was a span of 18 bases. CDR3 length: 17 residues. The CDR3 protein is CASSNKWDSQNTGELFF. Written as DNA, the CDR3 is TGTGCCAGCAGCAATAAATGGGACTCTCAAAACACCGGGGAGCTGTTTTTT. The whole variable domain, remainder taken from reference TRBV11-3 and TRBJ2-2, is EAGVVQSPRYKIIEKKQPVAFWCNPISGHNTLYWYLQNLGQGPELLIRYENEEAVDDSQLPKDRFSAERLKGVDSTLKIQPAELGDSAVYLCASSNKWDSQNTGELFFGEGSRLTVL.

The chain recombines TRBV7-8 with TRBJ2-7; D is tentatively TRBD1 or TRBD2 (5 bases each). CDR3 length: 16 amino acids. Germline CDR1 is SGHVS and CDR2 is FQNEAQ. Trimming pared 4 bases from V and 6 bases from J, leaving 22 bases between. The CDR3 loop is CASSSRGRRRSSEQYF. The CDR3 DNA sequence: TGTGCCAGCAGCTCTCGGGGACGCCGAAGGAGTAGCGAGCAGTACTTC.

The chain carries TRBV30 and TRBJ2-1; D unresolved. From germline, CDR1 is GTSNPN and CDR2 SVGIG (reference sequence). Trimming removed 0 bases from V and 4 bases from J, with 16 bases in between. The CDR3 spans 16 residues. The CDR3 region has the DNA TGTGCCTGGAGTGTACTTTGGCAGACCCCATACAATGAGCAGTTCTTC. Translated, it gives CAWSVLWQTPYNEQFF.

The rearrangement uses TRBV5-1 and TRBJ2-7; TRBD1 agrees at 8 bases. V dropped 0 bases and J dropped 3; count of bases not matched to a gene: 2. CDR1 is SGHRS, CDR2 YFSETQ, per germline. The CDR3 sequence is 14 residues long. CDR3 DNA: TGCGCCAGCAGCTTGGGACAGGGGAACTACGAGCAGTACTTC. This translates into CASSLGQGNYEQYF.

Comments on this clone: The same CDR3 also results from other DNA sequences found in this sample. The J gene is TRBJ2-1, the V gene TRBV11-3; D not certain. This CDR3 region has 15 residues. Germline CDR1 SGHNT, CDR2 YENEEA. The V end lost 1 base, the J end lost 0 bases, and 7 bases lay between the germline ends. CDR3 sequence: CASSLGGSSYNEQFF. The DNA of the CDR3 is TGTGCCAGCAGCTTAGGCGGAAGCTCCTACAATGAGCAGTTCTTC.

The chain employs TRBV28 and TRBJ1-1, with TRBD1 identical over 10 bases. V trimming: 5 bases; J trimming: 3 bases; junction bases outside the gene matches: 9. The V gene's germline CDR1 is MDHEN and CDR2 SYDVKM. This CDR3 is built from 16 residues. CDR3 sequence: CASSLRTGTGDTEAFF. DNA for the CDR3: TGTGCCAGCAGTCTTCGCACCGGGACAGGGGACACTGAAGCTTTCTTT.

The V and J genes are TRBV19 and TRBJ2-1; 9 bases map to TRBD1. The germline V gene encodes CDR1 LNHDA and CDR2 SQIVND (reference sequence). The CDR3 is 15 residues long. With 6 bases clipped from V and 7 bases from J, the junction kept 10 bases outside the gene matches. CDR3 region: CASSFRDRVTNEQFF. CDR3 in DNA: TGTGCCAGTAGCTTCCGGGACAGGGTAACGAATGAGCAGTTCTTC.

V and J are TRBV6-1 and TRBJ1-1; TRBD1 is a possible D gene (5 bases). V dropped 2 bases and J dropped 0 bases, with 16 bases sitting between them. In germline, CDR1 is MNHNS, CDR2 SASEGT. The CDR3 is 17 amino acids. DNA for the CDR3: TGTGCCAGCAGTGAAATTGGTTATGGGACGGTGAACACTGAAGCTTTCTTT. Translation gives CASSEIGYGTVNTEAFF.

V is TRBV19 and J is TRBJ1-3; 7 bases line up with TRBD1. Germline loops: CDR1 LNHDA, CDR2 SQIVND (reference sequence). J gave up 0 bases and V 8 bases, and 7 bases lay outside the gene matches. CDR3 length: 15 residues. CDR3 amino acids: CASREQGSSGNTIYF. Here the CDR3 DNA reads TGTGCCAGTCGCGAACAGGGGAGCTCTGGAAACACCATATATTTT.

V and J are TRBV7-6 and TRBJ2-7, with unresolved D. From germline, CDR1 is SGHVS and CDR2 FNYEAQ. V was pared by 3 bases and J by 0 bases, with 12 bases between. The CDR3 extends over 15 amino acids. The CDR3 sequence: CASSFYTDGSYEQYF. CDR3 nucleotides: TGTGCCAGCAGCTTTTACACGGACGGCTCCTACGAGCAGTACTTC.

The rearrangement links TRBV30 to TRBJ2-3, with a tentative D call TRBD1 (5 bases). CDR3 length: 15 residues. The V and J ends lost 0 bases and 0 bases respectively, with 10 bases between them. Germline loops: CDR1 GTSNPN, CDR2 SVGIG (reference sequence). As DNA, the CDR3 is TGTGCCTGGAGTGTTCAGGGTTTAAGCACAGATACGCAGTATTTT. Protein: CAWSVQGLSTDTQYF. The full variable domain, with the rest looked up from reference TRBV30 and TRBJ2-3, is SQTIHQWPATLVQPVGSPLSLECTVEGTSNPNLYWYRQAAGRGLQLLFYSVGIGQISSEVPQNLSASRPQDRQFILSSKKLLLSDSGFYLCAWSVQGLSTDTQYFGPGTRLTVL.

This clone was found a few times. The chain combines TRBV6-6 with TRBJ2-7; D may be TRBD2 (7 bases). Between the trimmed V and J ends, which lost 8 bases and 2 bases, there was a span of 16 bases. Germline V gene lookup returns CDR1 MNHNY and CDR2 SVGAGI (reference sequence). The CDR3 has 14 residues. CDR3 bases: TGTGCCAGCCGGGGAGGGGGGGCCCCCTACGAGCAGTACGTC. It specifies CASRGGGAPYEQYV.

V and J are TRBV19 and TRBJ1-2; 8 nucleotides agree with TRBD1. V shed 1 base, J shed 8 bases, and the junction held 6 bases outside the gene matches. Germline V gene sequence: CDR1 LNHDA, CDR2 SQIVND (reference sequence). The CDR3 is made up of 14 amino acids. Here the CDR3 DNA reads TGTGCCAGTAGTATAGCTCGACAGGGGAGCGGCTACACCTTC. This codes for CASSIARQGSGYTF.

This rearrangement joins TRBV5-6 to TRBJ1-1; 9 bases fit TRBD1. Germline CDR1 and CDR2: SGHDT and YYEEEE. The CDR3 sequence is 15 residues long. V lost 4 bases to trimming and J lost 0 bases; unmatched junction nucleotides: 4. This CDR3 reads CASSRRTGVNTEAFF. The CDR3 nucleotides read TGTGCCAGCAGCCGCCGGACAGGGGTGAACACTGAAGCTTTCTTT.

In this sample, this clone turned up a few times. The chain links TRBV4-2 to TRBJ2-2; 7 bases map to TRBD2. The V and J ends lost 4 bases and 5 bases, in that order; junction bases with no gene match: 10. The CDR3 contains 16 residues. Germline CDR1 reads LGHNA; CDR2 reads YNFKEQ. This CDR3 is CASSPGTLRGTGELFF. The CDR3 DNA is TGTGCCAGCAGCCCCGGGACTTTGCGGGGGACCGGGGAGCTGTTTTTT.

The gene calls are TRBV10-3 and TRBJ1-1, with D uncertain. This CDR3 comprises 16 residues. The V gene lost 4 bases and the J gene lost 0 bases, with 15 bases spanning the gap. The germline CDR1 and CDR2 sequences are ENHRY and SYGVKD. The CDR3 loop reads CAISGTETGMNTEAFF. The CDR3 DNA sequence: TGTGCCATCAGTGGGACCGAAACCGGGATGAACACTGAAGCTTTCTTT.

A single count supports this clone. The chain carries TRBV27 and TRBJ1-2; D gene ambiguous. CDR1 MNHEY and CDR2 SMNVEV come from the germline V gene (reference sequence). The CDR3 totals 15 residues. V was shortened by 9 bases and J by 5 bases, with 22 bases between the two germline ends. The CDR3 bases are TGTGCCAGTTGGGGTGGTCACGGAGCTTATTATGGCTACACCTTC. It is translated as CASWGGHGAYYGYTF.

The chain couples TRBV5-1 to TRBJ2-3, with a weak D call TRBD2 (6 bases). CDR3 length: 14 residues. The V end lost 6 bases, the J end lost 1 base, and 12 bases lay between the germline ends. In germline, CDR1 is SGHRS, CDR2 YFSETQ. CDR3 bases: TGCGCCAGCAATTCCGGGAGACGCACAGATACGCAGTATTTT. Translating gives CASNSGRRTDTQYF. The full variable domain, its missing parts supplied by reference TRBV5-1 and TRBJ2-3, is KAGVTQTPRYLIKTRGQQVTLSCSPISGHRSVSWYQQTPGQGLQFLFEYFSETQRNKGNFPGRFSGRQFSNSRSEMNVSTLELGDSALYLCASNSGRRTDTQYFGPGTRLTVL.

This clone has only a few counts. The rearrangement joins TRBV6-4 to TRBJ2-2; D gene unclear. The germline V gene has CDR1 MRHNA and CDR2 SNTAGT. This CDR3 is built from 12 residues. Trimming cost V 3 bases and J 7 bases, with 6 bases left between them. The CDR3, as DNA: TGTGCCAGCAGTGAGAGGAACGGGGAGCTGTTTTTT. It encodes CASSERNGELFF.

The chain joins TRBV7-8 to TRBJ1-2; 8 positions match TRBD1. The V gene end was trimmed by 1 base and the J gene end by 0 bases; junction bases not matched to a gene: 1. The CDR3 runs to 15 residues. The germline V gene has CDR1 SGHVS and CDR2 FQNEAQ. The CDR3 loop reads CASSLVGQANYGYTF. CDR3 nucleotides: TGTGCCAGCAGCTTAGTGGGACAGGCTAACTATGGCTACACCTTC. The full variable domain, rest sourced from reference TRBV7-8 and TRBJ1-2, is GAGVSQSPRYKVAKRGQDVALRCDPISGHVSLFWYQQALGQGPEFLTYFQNEAQLDKSGLPSDRFFAERPEGSVSTLKIQRTQQEDSAVYLCASSLVGQANYGYTFGSGTRLTVV.

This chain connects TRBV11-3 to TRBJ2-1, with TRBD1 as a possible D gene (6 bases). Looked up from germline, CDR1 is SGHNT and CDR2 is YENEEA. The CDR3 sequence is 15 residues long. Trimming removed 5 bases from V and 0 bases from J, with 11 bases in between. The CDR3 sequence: CASSQGGYSYNEQFF. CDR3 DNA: TGTGCCAGCAGCCAAGGGGGATACTCCTACAATGAGCAGTTCTTC.

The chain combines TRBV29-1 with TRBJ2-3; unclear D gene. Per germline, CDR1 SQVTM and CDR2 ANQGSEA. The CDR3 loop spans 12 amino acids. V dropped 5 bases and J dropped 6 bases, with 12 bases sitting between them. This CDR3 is CSVLLYGDTQYF. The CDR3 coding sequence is TGCAGCGTTCTCCTCTACGGCGATACGCAGTATTTT.

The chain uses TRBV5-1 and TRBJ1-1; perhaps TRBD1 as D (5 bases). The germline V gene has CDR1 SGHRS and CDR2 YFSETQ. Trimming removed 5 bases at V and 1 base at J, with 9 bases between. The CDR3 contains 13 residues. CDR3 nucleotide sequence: TGCGCCAGCAGTCCAACAGGGAACACTGAAGCTTTCTTT. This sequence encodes CASSPTGNTEAFF.

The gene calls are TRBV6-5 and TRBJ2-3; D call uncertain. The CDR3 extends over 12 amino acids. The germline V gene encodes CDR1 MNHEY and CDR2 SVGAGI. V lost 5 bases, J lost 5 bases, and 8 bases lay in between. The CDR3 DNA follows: TGTGCCAGCAGTCAGACGGGAGATACGCAGTATTTT. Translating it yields CASSQTGDTQYF.

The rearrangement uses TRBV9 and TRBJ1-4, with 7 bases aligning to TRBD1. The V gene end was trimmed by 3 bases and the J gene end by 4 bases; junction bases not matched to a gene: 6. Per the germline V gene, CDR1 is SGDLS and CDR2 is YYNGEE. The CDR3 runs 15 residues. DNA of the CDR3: TGTGCCAGCAGCGGAGGACAGGCTAATAATGAAAAACTGTTTTTT. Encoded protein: CASSGGQANNEKLFF.

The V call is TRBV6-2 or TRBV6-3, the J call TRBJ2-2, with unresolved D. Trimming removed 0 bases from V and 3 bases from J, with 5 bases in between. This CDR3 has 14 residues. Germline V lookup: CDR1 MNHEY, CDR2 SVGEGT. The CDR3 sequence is CASSYSSYTGELFF. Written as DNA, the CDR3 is TGTGCCAGCAGTTACTCGAGCTACACCGGGGAGCTGTTTTTT.

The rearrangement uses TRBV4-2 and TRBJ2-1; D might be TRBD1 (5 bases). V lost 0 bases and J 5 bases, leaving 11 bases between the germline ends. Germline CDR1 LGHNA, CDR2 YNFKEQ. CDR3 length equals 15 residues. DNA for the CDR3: TGTGCCAGCAGCCAAGATGTCCCAGGGAACAATGAGCAGTTCTTC. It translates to CASSQDVPGNNEQFF.